This T cell receptor (beta chain) emerged from a study of CDR3 diversity in severe acne. TCRdb re-called the PCR reads through MiXCR, storing one row per CDR3 protein. The sample includes around 83,000 distinct CDR3 sequences, less than 65% of them seen just once. The germline V gene encodes CDR1 MGHDK and CDR2 SYGVNS. V was clipped by 9 bases and J by 6 bases, with 8 bases between them. The CDR3 is 10 residues long. The source is a male donor with severe acne vulgaris. The V call is TRBV25-1, the J call TRBJ1-2; D ambiguous. Sequenced material: blood. The CDR3 DNA sequence: TGTGCCAGTGGGGATGATGGCTACACCTTC. Protein: CASGDDGYTF.